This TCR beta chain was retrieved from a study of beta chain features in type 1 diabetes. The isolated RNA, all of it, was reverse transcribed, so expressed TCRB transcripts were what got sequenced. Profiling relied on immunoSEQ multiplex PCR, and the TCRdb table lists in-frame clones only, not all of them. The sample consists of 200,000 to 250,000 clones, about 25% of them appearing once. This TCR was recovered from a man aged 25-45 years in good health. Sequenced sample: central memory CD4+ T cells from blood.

CDR3 loop: CAIQRTSGRMDTQYF. CDR3 nucleotides: TGTGCCATACAAAGGACTAGCGGGAGGATGGATACGCAGTATTTT. V gene TRBV7-2 combines with J gene TRBJ2-3; 14 bases are a match to TRBD2. The CDR3 is 15 amino acids. Trimming cost V 10 bases and J 6 bases; bases outside gene matches: 9. In germline, CDR1 is SGHTA, CDR2 FQGNSA. Based on the CDR3 plus reference TRBV7-2 and TRBJ2-3, the full variable domain is GAGVSQSPSNKVTEKGKDVELRCDPISGHTALYWYRQSLGQGLEFLIYFQGNSAPDKSGLPSDRFSAERTGGSVSTLTIQRTQQEDSAVYLCAIQRTSGRMDTQYFGPGTRLTVL.